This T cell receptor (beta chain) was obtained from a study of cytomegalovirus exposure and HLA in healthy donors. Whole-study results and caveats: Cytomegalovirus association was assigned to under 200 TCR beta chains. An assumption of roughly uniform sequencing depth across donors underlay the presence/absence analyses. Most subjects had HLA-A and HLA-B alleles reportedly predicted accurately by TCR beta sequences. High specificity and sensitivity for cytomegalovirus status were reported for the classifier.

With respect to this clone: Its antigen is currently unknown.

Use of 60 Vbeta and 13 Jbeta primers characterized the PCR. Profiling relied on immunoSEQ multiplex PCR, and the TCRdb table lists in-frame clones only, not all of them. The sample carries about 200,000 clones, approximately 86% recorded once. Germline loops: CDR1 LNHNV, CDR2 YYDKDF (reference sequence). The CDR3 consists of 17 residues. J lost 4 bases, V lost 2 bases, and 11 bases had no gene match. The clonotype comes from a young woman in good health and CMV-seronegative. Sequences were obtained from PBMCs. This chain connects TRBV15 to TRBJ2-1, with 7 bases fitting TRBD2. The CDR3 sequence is CATSRRGSPLAYNEQFF. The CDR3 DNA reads TGTGCCACCAGCAGACGCGGGAGTCCCCTCGCGTACAATGAGCAGTTCTTC.